The next 23 T cell receptor beta chains were all read from a single sample in a study of immune evolution from preneoplasia to lung adenocarcinoma. Measured with immunoSEQ multiplex PCR; TCRdb has only the in-frame clones, and not every one. The sample shows about 2,500 clones, 84% of them seen only once. The sequenced sample was FFPE invasive lung adenocarcinoma tissue. All receptors come from a person aged 60 to 85 with invasive lung adenocarcinoma.

This rearrangement joins TRBV27 to TRBJ2-1, with 8 positions matching TRBD1. This CDR3 is built from 15 residues. The V and J ends lost 4 bases and 4 bases, in that order; junction bases with no gene match: 6. Per germline, CDR1 MNHEY and CDR2 SMNVEV (reference sequence). This chain's CDR3 is CASSSQGGLYNEQFF. For the CDR3, the DNA is TGTGCCAGCAGTTCACAGGGGGGACTTTACAATGAGCAGTTCTTC.

V and J are TRBV5-1 and TRBJ2-2; D ambiguous. In germline, CDR1 is SGHRS, CDR2 YFSETQ. The V end was cut by 4 bases, the J end by 5 bases, with 9 bases between. CDR3 length: 13 residues. This CDR3 reads CASSPGLTGELFF. Written as DNA, the CDR3 is TGCGCCAGCAGCCCGGGCCTTACCGGGGAGCTGTTTTTT.

The genes are TRBV6-1 and TRBJ1-1; D uncertain. There are 14 residues in the CDR3. In germline, CDR1 is MNHNS, CDR2 SASEGT. V lost 8 bases to trimming and J lost 0 bases, with 13 bases between them. CDR3: CASLISRLNTEAFF. The CDR3 region has the DNA TGTGCCAGCCTTATCAGTAGACTGAACACTGAAGCTTTCTTT.

The CDR3 spells CASSLWGQANSGGYTF. In DNA, the CDR3 is TGTGCCAGCAGCTTATGGGGACAGGCGAACTCTGGAGGCTACACCTTC. This chain connects TRBV7-2 to TRBJ1-2; 8 positions agree with TRBD1. The CDR3 sequence is 16 residues long. CDR1 and CDR2 from the germline V gene are SGHTA and FQGNSA. V gave up 2 bases and J gave up 8 bases; unmatched junction bases: 13.

This clone was seen a handful of times. The chain recombines TRBV9 with TRBJ2-5; the D gene is possibly TRBD2 (6 bases). V lost 4 bases to trimming and J lost 5 bases, with 18 bases between them. The length of the CDR3 is 15 residues. Germline CDR1 reads SGDLS; CDR2 reads YYNGEE. CDR3 loop: CASSSRTNRDETQYF. Written as DNA, the CDR3 is TGTGCCAGCAGCTCCCGGACTAATCGGGATGAGACCCAGTACTTC.

The gene calls are TRBV7-8 and TRBJ2-3, with 13 bases lining up with TRBD2. Germline-derived CDR1 and CDR2 are SGHVS and FQNEAQ. V gave up 4 bases and J gave up 4 bases; unmatched junction bases: 5. CDR3 length equals 16 residues. This CDR3 is CASSSAGTSGADTQYF. In DNA form, the CDR3 reads TGTGCCAGCAGCTCCGCCGGGACTAGCGGGGCAGATACGCAGTATTTT.

The V gene is TRBV7-3, the J gene TRBJ2-6; tentatively, D is TRBD2 (5 bases). Germline CDR1 is SGHTA and CDR2 is FQGTGA. The CDR3 has 18 amino acids. Trimming removed 4 bases from V and 0 bases from J, with 16 bases in between. The DNA of the CDR3 is TGTGCCAGCAGCTCCCCGGGGTGGAGTCGCTCTGGGGCCAACGTCCTGACTTTC. This translates into CASSSPGWSRSGANVLTF.

The chain uses TRBV7-3 and TRBJ2-1; D gene ambiguous. Germline-derived CDR1 and CDR2 are SGHTA and FQGTGA. The CDR3 has 13 amino acids. Trimming shortened V by 5 bases and J by 5 bases, and 10 bases separated the two germline ends. CDR3 DNA: TGTGCCAGCAGCCCGAGCGCGAACAATGAGCAGTTCTTC. This encodes CASSPSANNEQFF. Full variable domain (outside the CDR3, taken from reference TRBV7-3 and TRBJ2-1): GAGVSQTPSNKVTEKGKYVELRCDPISGHTALYWYRQSLGQGPEFLIYFQGTGAADDSGLPNDRFFAVRPEGSVSTLKIQRTERGDSAVYLCASSPSANNEQFFGPGTRLTVL.

The chain has TRBV2 and TRBJ1-5; D is undetermined. With 0 bases removed from V and 9 bases from J, the gap between germline ends came to 12 bases. Germline values: CDR1 SNHLY, CDR2 FYNNEI. The CDR3 is 14 residues long. CDR3 loop: CASSEASAPGPQHF. For the CDR3, the DNA is TGTGCCAGCAGTGAAGCGTCGGCTCCCGGGCCCCAGCATTTT.

The chain links TRBV6-6 to TRBJ1-1; 7 bases are a match to TRBD1. From germline, CDR1 is MNHNY and CDR2 SVGAGI (reference sequence). V dropped 7 bases and J dropped 0; count of bases not matched to a gene: 5. CDR3 size: 14 residues. The CDR3 DNA follows: TGTGCCAGCAATATACAGGGGCTGAACACTGAAGCTTTCTTT. Translation gives CASNIQGLNTEAFF.

Written as DNA, the CDR3 is TGTGCCAGCAGCTTAGATCCCAGAAACTATGGCTACACCTTC. Amino acids: CASSLDPRNYGYTF. The J gene is TRBJ1-2, the V gene TRBV11-2; no reliable D call. This CDR3 is built from 14 residues. Trimming removed 0 bases from V and 2 bases from J, with 7 bases in between. Germline assignment: CDR1 SGHAT and CDR2 FQNNGV.

This sequence joins TRBV16 and TRBJ2-7; 8 positions match TRBD2. With 2 bases clipped from V and 8 bases from J, the junction kept 11 bases outside the gene matches. From germline, CDR1 is KGHSY and CDR2 FQNENV. The CDR3 is 15 residues long. CDR3 residues: CASSQGTRDVLKQYF. CDR3 bases: TGTGCCAGCAGCCAAGGGACTAGGGACGTATTAAAGCAGTACTTC.

The chain combines TRBV5-4 with TRBJ1-4; 9 bases fit TRBD1. Unmatched junction bases numbered 2, after V lost 3 bases and J lost 2 bases. Germline V gene sequence: CDR1 SGHNT, CDR2 YYREEE (reference sequence). The CDR3 spans 15 residues. The CDR3 protein is CASSSTGGTNEKLFF. CDR3 DNA: TGTGCCAGCAGCTCTACAGGGGGCACTAATGAAAAACTGTTTTTT.

This chain joins TRBV27 and TRBJ2-1, with a weak D call TRBD2 (5 bases). From germline, CDR1 is MNHEY and CDR2 SMNVEV (reference sequence). The CDR3 sequence is 14 residues long. Deletions cut 5 bases from V and 3 bases from J, with 11 bases between. DNA of the CDR3: TGTGCCAGCAGTCCATCGGGGTTCTACAATGAGCAGTTCTTC. Its translation: CASSPSGFYNEQFF.

The chain is built from TRBV7-3 and TRBJ2-1, with TRBD2 matching over 10 bases. CDR3 size: 16 residues. V trimming: 5 bases; J trimming: 4 bases; junction bases outside the gene matches: 8. Germline loops: CDR1 SGHTA, CDR2 FQGTGA. The CDR3: CASSPLKRGGYNEQFF. The CDR3 coding sequence is TGTGCCAGCAGCCCCCTGAAGCGGGGGGGGTACAATGAGCAGTTCTTC. The whole variable domain, remainder taken from reference TRBV7-3 and TRBJ2-1, is GAGVSQTPSNKVTEKGKYVELRCDPISGHTALYWYRQSLGQGPEFLIYFQGTGAADDSGLPNDRFFAVRPEGSVSTLKIQRTERGDSAVYLCASSPLKRGGYNEQFFGPGTRLTVL.

The rearrangement uses TRBV5-1 and TRBJ1-5, with TRBD1 identical over 9 bases. Unmatched junction bases numbered 6, after V lost 4 bases and J lost 4 bases. This CDR3 spans 15 amino acids. Germline assignment: CDR1 SGHRS and CDR2 YFSETQ. The DNA for the CDR3 is TGCGCCAGCAGCGTTACAGGGGGCTCGAATCAGCCCCAGCATTTT. This sequence encodes CASSVTGGSNQPQHF. The variable domain in full, with the rest retrieved from reference TRBV5-1 and TRBJ1-5, is KAGVTQTPRYLIKTRGQQVTLSCSPISGHRSVSWYQQTPGQGLQFLFEYFSETQRNKGNFPGRFSGRQFSNSRSEMNVSTLELGDSALYLCASSVTGGSNQPQHFGDGTRLSIL.

The rearrangement joins TRBV2 to TRBJ2-2; D uncertain. The CDR3 contains 13 residues. The germline V gene encodes CDR1 SNHLY and CDR2 FYNNEI. The V end lost 3 bases, the J end lost 8 bases, and 10 bases lay between the germline ends. This chain's CDR3 is CASSEIESGELFF. Here the CDR3 DNA reads TGTGCCAGCAGTGAGATAGAAAGTGGGGAGCTGTTTTTT.

The rearrangement links TRBV5-6 to TRBJ2-3, with D hard to call. V was cut by 4 bases and J by 10 bases, with 10 bases left in between. CDR3 length: 11 residues. In germline, CDR1 is SGHDT, CDR2 YYEEEE. Here the CDR3 reads CASSDTGAQYF. The CDR3 nucleotides read TGTGCCAGCAGCGATACTGGGGCGCAGTATTTT.

This clone was counted a single time. J is TRBJ2-7 and V is TRBV4-2; D remains ambiguous. Deletions cut 0 bases from V and 0 bases from J, with 9 bases between. Per the germline V gene, CDR1 is LGHNA and CDR2 is YNFKEQ. The CDR3 sequence is 15 residues long. CDR3 region: CASSQDGHYSYEQYF. The CDR3, as DNA: TGTGCCAGCAGCCAAGATGGCCACTACTCCTACGAGCAGTACTTC.

The rearrangement uses TRBV5-1 and TRBJ1-3; no reliable D call. Germline V gene lookup returns CDR1 SGHRS and CDR2 YFSETQ. V lost 4 bases to trimming and J lost 7 bases, with 12 bases between them. This CDR3 region has 13 residues. The CDR3 DNA is TGCGCCAGCAGCACCCCTCAGGACAACACCATATATTTT. Protein sequence: CASSTPQDNTIYF.

J is TRBJ1-1 and V is TRBV19; D perhaps matches TRBD1 (6 bases). The CDR3 covers 15 residues. V lost 5 bases and J 0 bases, leaving 13 bases between the germline ends. Germline V gives CDR1 LNHDA, CDR2 SQIVND (reference sequence). CDR3 region: CASSSRGPMNTEAFF. In nucleotides, the CDR3 is TGTGCCAGTAGTTCCAGGGGCCCTATGAACACTGAAGCTTTCTTT. The full variable domain, its missing parts supplied by reference TRBV19 and TRBJ1-1, is DGGITQSPKYLFRKEGQNVTLSCEQNLNHDAMYWYRQDPGQGLRLIYYSQIVNDFQKGDIAEGYSVSREKKESFPLTVTSAQKNPTAFYLCASSSRGPMNTEAFFGQGTRLTVV.

The genes are TRBV29-1 and TRBJ2-1; D might be TRBD1 (6 bases). Germline V lookup: CDR1 SQVTM, CDR2 ANQGSEA. The CDR3 consists of 12 residues. The CDR3 loop reads CSGHLTYNEQFF. CDR3 coding DNA: TGCTCGGGACACCTGACCTACAATGAGCAGTTCTTC.

This chain connects TRBV5-1 to TRBJ2-4; 8 bases match TRBD1. CDR1 and CDR2 from the germline V gene are SGHRS and YFSETQ. The CDR3 extends over 14 amino acids. J gave up 5 bases and V 2 bases, and 3 bases lay outside the gene matches. CDR3 amino acids: CASSFQGAQNIQYF. The CDR3 coding sequence is TGCGCCAGCAGCTTCCAGGGGGCGCAAAACATTCAGTACTTC.